The 23 T cell receptor beta chains below were found in one sample sequenced in a study of CD8+ T cells in alopecia areata. RNA extraction was followed by reverse transcription into cDNA, which acted as the sequencing template. Profiled with immunoSEQ multiplex PCR; TCRdb holds only in-frame clones, not every one. The repertoire has about 39,000 clones, under 70% of them found once; the top ten carry about a fifth. Treatment defined: oral pan-JAK inhibitor, 5-10 mg twice daily. The sample was CD8+ T cells sorted from blood, taken at week 4, from a patient treated with tofacitinib. The receptor set was obtained from a human donor with alopecia areata.

This clone was seen only once. The J gene is TRBJ2-7, the V gene TRBV5-6; D possibly corresponds to TRBD1 (6 bases). The V end lost 2 bases, the J end lost 2 bases, and 11 bases lay between the germline ends. The CDR3 is 14 amino acids. CDR1 and CDR2 from the germline V gene are SGHDT and YYEEEE. The CDR3 nucleotides read TGTGCCAGCAGCTTTCAGGGGTTCACCTACGAGCAGTACTTC. Translation gives CASSFQGFTYEQYF.

The chain uses TRBV29-1 and TRBJ1-2, with 7 bases aligning to TRBD1. CDR1 SQVTM and CDR2 ANQGSEA come from the germline V gene. The CDR3 sequence is 13 residues long. Trimming removed 5 bases from V and 5 bases from J; junction bases left unmatched: 8. The CDR3 nucleotides are TGCAGCGTTCGGACTACAGGGGATTATGGCTACACCTTC. Its translation: CSVRTTGDYGYTF.

This chain connects TRBV7-2 to TRBJ1-1; 8 bases agree with TRBD1. Germline loops: CDR1 SGHTA, CDR2 FQGNSA. The CDR3 is 15 amino acids. V dropped 5 bases and J dropped 4; count of bases not matched to a gene: 9. The DNA of the CDR3 is TGTGCCAGCAGCCTCAACGGAGACAGGGGCACTGAAGCTTTCTTT. Translated: CASSLNGDRGTEAFF.

This clone was picked up a small number of times. The CDR3 nucleotides read TGCGCCAGCAGCCAAGATCGACAGGGGCGAACCTACGAGCAGTACTTC. This encodes CASSQDRQGRTYEQYF. The chain employs TRBV4-3 and TRBJ2-7; TRBD1 agrees at 8 bases. The trim removed 0 bases at V and 2 bases at J, leaving 6 bases unmatched. This CDR3 has 16 residues. CDR1 and CDR2 from the germline V gene are LGHNA and YSLEER.

The rearrangement joins TRBV29-1 to TRBJ2-3; a weak D match, TRBD2 (5 bases). Germline assignment: CDR1 SQVTM and CDR2 ANQGSEA. V was trimmed by 4 bases and J by 5 bases, leaving 13 bases between them. CDR3 length equals 13 residues. The CDR3 protein is CSVVTSSEDTQYF. Here the CDR3 DNA reads TGCAGCGTTGTAACTAGTTCCGAAGATACGCAGTATTTT.

This clone was found once. The V gene is TRBV29-1, the J gene TRBJ2-7; 7 nucleotides align to TRBD1. The CDR3 extends over 13 amino acids. The V and J ends lost 6 bases and 2 bases, in that order; junction bases with no gene match: 7. Germline V gene sequence: CDR1 SQVTM, CDR2 ANQGSEA. The CDR3 DNA sequence: TGCAGCGTAACAACAGGGGTCGCCTACGAGCAGTACTTC. Translation gives CSVTTGVAYEQYF.

This clone was seen a handful of times. The rearrangement joins TRBV2 to TRBJ2-1; a weak D match, TRBD2 (6 bases). There are 15 residues in the CDR3. Germline-derived CDR1 and CDR2 are SNHLY and FYNNEI. Trimming pared 10 bases from V and 0 bases from J, leaving 16 bases between. In DNA, the CDR3 is TGTGCCATCAGAACTGGGGGGAGCTCCTACAATGAGCAGTTCTTC. Protein product: CAIRTGGSSYNEQFF.

The sample holds a few counts of this clone. This chain's CDR3 is CASSQCPRSGRGEQYF. The CDR3 DNA reads TGCGCCAGCAGTCAATGTCCCCGAAGCGGACGGGGCGAGCAGTACTTC. The rearrangement links TRBV23-1 to TRBJ2-7; TRBD2 might be the D (5 bases). TRBV23-1 is labeled an ORF, and its function is uncertain. The CDR3 extends over 16 amino acids. V lost 1 base and J 6 bases, leaving 19 bases between the germline ends.

The rearrangement links TRBV29-1 to TRBJ1-4; D is possibly TRBD1 (6 bases). V gave up 2 bases and J gave up 8 bases, with 12 bases separating them. The germline gives CDR1 SQVTM, CDR2 ANQGSEA. The CDR3 sequence is 13 residues long. The CDR3 protein is CSVEYREGEKLFF. The CDR3 DNA reads TGCAGCGTTGAATACAGGGAGGGCGAAAAACTGTTTTTT. Complete variable domain (other parts from reference TRBV29-1 and TRBJ1-4): SAVISQKPSRDICQRGTSLTIQCQVDSQVTMMFWYRQQPGQSLTLIATANQGSEATYESGFVIDKFPISRPNLTFSTLTVSNMSPEDSSIYLCSVEYREGEKLFFGSGTQLSVL.

This clone was seen more than once but under ten times. The CDR3 loop is CSVLFSHETIEQFF. The CDR3 DNA follows: TGCAGCGTCCTGTTCAGCCACGAGACTATTGAGCAGTTCTTC. V is TRBV29-1 and J is TRBJ2-1; possibly TRBD2 for D (5 bases). V lost 6 bases and J lost 9, with 21 bases in between. The length of the CDR3 is 14 residues. Germline lookup yields CDR1 SQVTM and CDR2 ANQGSEA.

This clone occurred once. This chain joins TRBV7-6 and TRBJ2-5; no clear D gene. The CDR3 is made up of 12 amino acids. The germline V gene encodes CDR1 SGHVS and CDR2 FNYEAQ. V was pared by 6 bases and J by 3 bases, with 8 bases between. DNA of the CDR3: TGTGCCAGCAGGTACAGCGAAGAGACCCAGTACTTC. It is translated as CASRYSEETQYF.

CDR3 in amino acids: CASMHGLNTEAFF. CDR3 bases: TGTGCCAGCATGCATGGTTTGAACACTGAAGCTTTCTTT. The chain recombines TRBV27 with TRBJ1-1; D is unclear. From germline, CDR1 is MNHEY and CDR2 SMNVEV (reference sequence). The CDR3 has 13 residues. The V end was cut by 7 bases, the J end by 0 bases, with 9 bases between.

V is TRBV9 and J is TRBJ2-5, with 7 bases aligning to TRBD1. The CDR3 extends over 15 amino acids. Germline values: CDR1 SGDLS, CDR2 YYNGEE. Unmatched junction bases numbered 6, after V lost 0 bases and J lost 4 bases. CDR3 loop: CASSVGTGVRETQYF. CDR3 sequence (DNA): TGTGCCAGCAGCGTAGGCACAGGGGTTCGAGAGACCCAGTACTTC.

This chain connects TRBV5-4 to TRBJ2-1; TRBD1 is a possible D gene (5 bases). The CDR3 is 13 amino acids. Deletions cut 4 bases from V and 8 bases from J, with 13 bases between. Germline V lookup: CDR1 SGHNT, CDR2 YYREEE (reference sequence). The DNA of the CDR3 is TGTGCCAGCAGCCAAAGGGGTCGGGATGAGCAGTTCTTC. The encoded protein is CASSQRGRDEQFF.

The rearrangement links TRBV5-1 to TRBJ2-1; D is undetermined. Germline V gives CDR1 SGHRS, CDR2 YFSETQ. The CDR3 contains 15 residues. Trimming removed 1 base from V and 2 bases from J, with 10 bases in between. CDR3 amino acids: CASSLKETPYNEQFF. DNA for the CDR3: TGCGCCAGCAGCTTGAAAGAGACACCCTACAATGAGCAGTTCTTC.

In this sample, this clone turned up a few times. Distinct nucleotide sequences in the sample also encode this CDR3. The J gene is TRBJ2-2, the V gene TRBV29-1; D ambiguous. This CDR3 contains 11 residues. Germline CDR1 and CDR2: SQVTM and ANQGSEA. Trimming left V 3 bases short and J 6 bases short, with 5 bases between. In DNA, the CDR3 is TGCAGCGTTGAGGGATCCGGGGAGCTGTTTTTT. Protein: CSVEGSGELFF.

The table lists this clone with a few counts. The chain joins TRBV7-9 to TRBJ2-7; D unclear. V was pared by 5 bases and J by 3 bases, with 20 bases between. The germline V gene has CDR1 SEHNR and CDR2 FQNEAQ (reference sequence). The CDR3 has 16 amino acids. CDR3 amino acids: CASSGPAVGPSYEQYF. The CDR3 bases are TGTGCCAGCAGCGGCCCCGCGGTCGGACCGAGCTACGAGCAGTACTTC.

This clone showed up just a few times. The J gene is TRBJ2-5, the V gene TRBV29-1; tentative D call: TRBD1 (6 bases). This CDR3 has 13 amino acids. Germline assignment: CDR1 SQVTM and CDR2 ANQGSEA. Trimming pared 2 bases from V and 4 bases from J, leaving 11 bases between. The CDR3 is CSVEQGLIETQYF. The DNA of the CDR3 is TGCAGCGTTGAACAGGGGCTTATAGAGACCCAGTACTTC.

The rearrangement uses TRBV7-3 and TRBJ1-2; D unresolved. This CDR3 contains 14 residues. With 0 bases removed from V and 3 bases from J, the gap between germline ends came to 8 bases. CDR1 and CDR2 (germline): SGHTA, FQGTGA. The CDR3 loop is CASSLTATDYGYTF. CDR3 nucleotides: TGTGCCAGCAGCTTAACGGCGACGGACTATGGCTACACCTTC.

The chain joins TRBV5-1 to TRBJ1-4, with D hard to call. CDR1 is SGHRS, CDR2 YFSETQ, per germline. This CDR3 has 14 amino acids. V gave up 3 bases and J gave up 3 bases, with 9 bases separating them. The CDR3 bases are TGCGCCAGCAGCTCCGACATACCTAATGAAAAACTGTTTTTT. It codes for CASSSDIPNEKLFF.

This chain uses TRBV23-1 with TRBJ2-1; D unresolved. TRBV23-1 is assigned to the ORF class and has an uncertain function. This CDR3 is 16 amino acids long. V dropped 1 base and J dropped 0 bases, with 10 bases sitting between them. In nucleotides, the CDR3 is TGCGCCAGCAGTCAATTCCGGCCGCACTCCTACAATGAGCAGTTCTTC. Protein sequence: CASSQFRPHSYNEQFF.

This clone was counted a single time. V gene TRBV7-7 combines with J gene TRBJ2-1; 8 bases are shared with TRBD2. The CDR3 has 15 amino acids. Germline lookup yields CDR1 SSHAT and CDR2 FNYEAQ (reference sequence). Unmatched junction bases numbered 5, after V lost 2 bases and J lost 5 bases. The CDR3 DNA follows: TGTGCCAGCAGCTTAAGTGAGCGGGGGAACAATGAGCAGTTCTTC. Encoded protein: CASSLSERGNNEQFF.

The chain carries TRBV18 and TRBJ1-2; TRBD1 might be the D (5 bases). CDR1 and CDR2 (germline): KGHSH, LQKENI. The V end was cut by 0 bases, the J end by 5 bases, with 7 bases between. The CDR3 loop spans 13 amino acids. The CDR3, as DNA: TGTGCCAGCTCACCACCCCAGGGATATGGCTACACCTTC. Amino acid sequence: CASSPPQGYGYTF. Drawing the rest from reference TRBV18 and TRBJ1-2, the complete variable domain is NAGVMQNPRHLVRRRGQEARLRCSPMKGHSHVYWYRQLPEEGLKFMVYLQKENIIDESGMPKERFSAEFPKEGPSILRIQQVVRGDSAAYFCASSPPQGYGYTFGSGTRLTVV.